This T cell receptor (beta chain) originates from a study of OX40 agonist ivuxolimab in advanced cancers. On the study more broadly: Earlier anti-PD-1, anti-PD-L1 or anti-CTLA-4 therapy was permitted; around 40% had received some. Partial responses were observed in three patients, of whom one had hepatocellular carcinoma and two had cutaneous melanoma.

Profiled with immunoSEQ multiplex PCR; TCRdb holds only in-frame clones, not every one. The data contain about 30,000 clones, roughly four fifths of them singletons. Study-wide findings and caveats: Some of the lowest clonal expansion was seen in partial responders at 0.1-3.0 mg/kg.

Samples were taken at baseline and on day 1 of cycles 4 and 7. On this clone: The antigen is not known.

Sequenced material: CD4+ or CD8+ T cells sorted from blood, taken in a trial of the OX40 agonist ivuxolimab. The TCR was taken from an adult with an advanced solid tumor such as melanoma, head and neck, liver or kidney cancer.

In nucleotides, the CDR3 is TGTGCCAGCAGTGAGTTCAGGGGATTAAACACCGGGGAGCTGTTTTTT. Its protein product is CASSEFRGLNTGELFF. V is TRBV2 and J is TRBJ2-2; possibly TRBD1 for D (6 bases). The germline V and J ends were trimmed by 3 bases and 2 bases, with 13 bases remaining between them. The CDR3 consists of 16 residues. CDR1 is SNHLY, CDR2 FYNNEI, per germline.